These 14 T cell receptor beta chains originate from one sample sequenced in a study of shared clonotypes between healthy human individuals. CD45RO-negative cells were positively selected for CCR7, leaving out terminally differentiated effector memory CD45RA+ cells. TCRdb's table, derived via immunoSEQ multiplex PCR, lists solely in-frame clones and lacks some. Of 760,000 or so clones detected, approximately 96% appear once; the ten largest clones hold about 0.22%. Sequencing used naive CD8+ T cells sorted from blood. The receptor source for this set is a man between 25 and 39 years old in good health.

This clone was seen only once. This chain's CDR3 is CASSFWGPTYEQYF. The CDR3 nucleotides are TGTGCCAGCAGTTTTTGGGGCCCCACCTACGAGCAGTACTTC. The rearrangement uses TRBV27 and TRBJ2-7, with D perhaps matching TRBD1 (5 bases). V was shortened by 3 bases and J by 2 bases, with 11 bases between the two germline ends. CDR1 MNHEY and CDR2 SMNVEV come from the germline V gene (reference sequence). CDR3 length: 14 residues.

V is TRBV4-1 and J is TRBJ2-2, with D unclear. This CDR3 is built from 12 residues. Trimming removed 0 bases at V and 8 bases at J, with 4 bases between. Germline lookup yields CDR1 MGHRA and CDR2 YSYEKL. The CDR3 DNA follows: TGCGCCAGCAGCCAAGAAGCAGGGGAGCTGTTTTTT. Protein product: CASSQEAGELFF.

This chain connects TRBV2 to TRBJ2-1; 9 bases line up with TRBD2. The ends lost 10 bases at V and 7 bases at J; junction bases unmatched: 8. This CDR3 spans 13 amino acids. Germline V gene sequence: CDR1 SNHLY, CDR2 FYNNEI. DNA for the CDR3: TGTGCCACCCTCGGGACTAGCACGAATGAGCAGTTCTTC. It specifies CATLGTSTNEQFF.

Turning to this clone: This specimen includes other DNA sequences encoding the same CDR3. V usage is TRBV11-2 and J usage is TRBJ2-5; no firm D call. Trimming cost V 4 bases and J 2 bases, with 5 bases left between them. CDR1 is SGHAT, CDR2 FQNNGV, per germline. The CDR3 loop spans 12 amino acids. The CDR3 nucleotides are TGTGCCAGCAGCTCCTATCAAGAGACCCAGTACTTC. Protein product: CASSSYQETQYF. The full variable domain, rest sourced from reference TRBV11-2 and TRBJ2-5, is EAGVAQSPRYKIIEKRQSVAFWCNPISGHATLYWYQQILGQGPKLLIQFQNNGVVDDSQLPKDRFSAERLKGVDSTLKIQPAKLEDSAVYLCASSSYQETQYFGPGTRLLVL.

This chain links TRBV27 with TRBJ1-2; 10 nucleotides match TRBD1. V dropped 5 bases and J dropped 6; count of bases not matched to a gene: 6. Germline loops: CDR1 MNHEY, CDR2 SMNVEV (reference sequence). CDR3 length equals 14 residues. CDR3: CASSPWDRGHGYTF. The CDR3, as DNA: TGTGCCAGCAGTCCCTGGGACAGGGGACATGGCTACACCTTC.

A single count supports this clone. As DNA, the CDR3 is TGTGCCAGCAGTTTCCAGGGGGCGAACCACGAGCAGTACTTC. It codes for CASSFQGANHEQYF. This chain joins TRBV27 and TRBJ2-7; 8 bases line up with TRBD1. This CDR3 contains 14 residues. V gave up 3 bases and J gave up 5 bases; unmatched junction bases: 6. In germline, CDR1 is MNHEY, CDR2 SMNVEV (reference sequence).

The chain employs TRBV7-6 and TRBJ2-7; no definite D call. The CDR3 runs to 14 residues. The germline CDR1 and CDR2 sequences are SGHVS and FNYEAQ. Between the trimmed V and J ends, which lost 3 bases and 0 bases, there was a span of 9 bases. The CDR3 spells CASSLGKSSYEQYF. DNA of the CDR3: TGTGCCAGCAGCTTGGGAAAAAGCTCCTACGAGCAGTACTTC.

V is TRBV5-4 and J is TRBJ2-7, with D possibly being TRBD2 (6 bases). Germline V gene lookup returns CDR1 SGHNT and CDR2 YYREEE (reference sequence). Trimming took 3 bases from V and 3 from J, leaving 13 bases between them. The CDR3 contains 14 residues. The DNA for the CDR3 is TGTGCCAGCAGCTCTAGCGATTCGATCTACGAGCAGTACTTC. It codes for CASSSSDSIYEQYF.

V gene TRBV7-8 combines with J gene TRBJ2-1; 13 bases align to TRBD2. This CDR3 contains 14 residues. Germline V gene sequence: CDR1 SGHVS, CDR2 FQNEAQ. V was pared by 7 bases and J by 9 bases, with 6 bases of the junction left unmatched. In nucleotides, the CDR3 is TGTGCCAGCAAAGGACTAGCGGGAGTCGCTGAGCAGTTCTTC. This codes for CASKGLAGVAEQFF.

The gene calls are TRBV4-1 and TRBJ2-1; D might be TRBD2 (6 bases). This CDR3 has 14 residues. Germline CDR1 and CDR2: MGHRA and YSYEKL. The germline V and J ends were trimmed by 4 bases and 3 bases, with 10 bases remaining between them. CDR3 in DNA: TGCGCCAGCAGCCTGGGTAGCGGCTACAATGAGCAGTTCTTC. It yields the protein CASSLGSGYNEQFF.

Written as DNA, the CDR3 is TGTGCCAGCAGCTTGAGGACAGGGGGCATCAATGAGCAGTTCTTC. Its protein is CASSLRTGGINEQFF. This chain joins TRBV7-3 and TRBJ2-1; 11 bases map to TRBD1. The V gene end was trimmed by 3 bases and the J gene end by 6 bases; junction bases not matched to a gene: 4. CDR1 SGHTA and CDR2 FQGTGA come from the germline V gene. The CDR3 has 15 amino acids.

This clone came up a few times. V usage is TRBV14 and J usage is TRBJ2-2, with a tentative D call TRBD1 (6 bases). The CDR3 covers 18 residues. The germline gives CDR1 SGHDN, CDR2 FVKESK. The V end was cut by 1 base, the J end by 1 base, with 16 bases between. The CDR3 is CASSQATGPNVNTGELFF. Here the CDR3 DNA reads TGTGCCAGCAGCCAAGCTACAGGGCCCAACGTGAACACCGGGGAGCTGTTTTTT.

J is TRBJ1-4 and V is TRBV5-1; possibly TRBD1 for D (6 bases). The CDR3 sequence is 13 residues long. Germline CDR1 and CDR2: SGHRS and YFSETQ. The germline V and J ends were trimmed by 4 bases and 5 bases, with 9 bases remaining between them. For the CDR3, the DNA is TGCGCCAGCAGCCCGCAGGGGAATGAAAAACTGTTTTTT. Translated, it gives CASSPQGNEKLFF.

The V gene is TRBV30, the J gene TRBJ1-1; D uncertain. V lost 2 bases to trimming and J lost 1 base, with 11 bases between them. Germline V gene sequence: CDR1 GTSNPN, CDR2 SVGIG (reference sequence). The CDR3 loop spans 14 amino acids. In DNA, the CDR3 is TGTGCCTGGAGTCCCGACGGCCAGAACACTGAAGCTTTCTTT. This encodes CAWSPDGQNTEAFF.